Below are 31 T cell receptor beta chains sequenced from a single sample in a study of T cells in localized non-small cell lung cancer. The method was immunoSEQ multiplex PCR; TCRdb's version includes in-frame clones alone and lacks a portion of them. The data show roughly 26,000 clones, with less than 90% seen just once and 11% to 15% held by the top ten. The starting material was peripheral blood, obtained before any cancer treatment. The source is a female donor of 60 years or more with stage II squamous cell lung carcinoma.

This clone was recorded once. The rearrangement uses TRBV29-1 and TRBJ1-3; D is unresolved. The CDR3 contains 14 residues. Trimming shortened V by 4 bases and J by 0 bases, and 10 bases separated the two germline ends. Germline V gene sequence: CDR1 SQVTM, CDR2 ANQGSEA. CDR3 in DNA: TGCAGCGTTGTTTCGGATTTCTCTGGAAACACCATATATTTT. It is translated as CSVVSDFSGNTIYF.

This clone occurred a few times. The rearrangement links TRBV28 to TRBJ2-1, with 9 bases identical to TRBD1. This CDR3 comprises 12 residues. The germline gives CDR1 MDHEN, CDR2 SYDVKM. The V segment lost 8 bases and the J segment 9 bases; nucleotides outside the gene matches: 5. This chain's CDR3 is CASGTGFTEQFF. The DNA for the CDR3 is TGTGCCAGCGGGACAGGGTTTACTGAGCAGTTCTTC. Supplemented by reference TRBV28 and TRBJ2-1, the full variable domain reads DVKVTQSSRYLVKRTGEKVFLECVQDMDHENMFWYRQDPGLGLRLIYFSYDVKMKEKGDIPEGYSVSREKKERFSLILESASTNQTSMYLCASGTGFTEQFFGPGTRLTVL.

The genes are TRBV28 and TRBJ2-1; D may match TRBD1 or TRBD2 (5 bases each). The CDR3 consists of 18 residues. Per germline, CDR1 MDHEN and CDR2 SYDVKM. The ends were cut back, 5 bases at V and 0 bases at J, with 20 bases in the middle. Here the CDR3 reads CASSGREGTASSYNEQFF. CDR3 in DNA: TGTGCCAGCAGTGGTCGTGAAGGGACGGCCAGCTCCTACAATGAGCAGTTCTTC.

The chain employs TRBV10-3 and TRBJ2-1; 10 positions agree with TRBD2. The germline gives CDR1 ENHRY, CDR2 SYGVKD. With 10 bases clipped from V and 6 bases from J, the junction kept 9 bases outside the gene matches. The CDR3 has 14 residues. The CDR3 coding sequence is TGTGCCACCCAGGGACTAGCGCTTGGCAATGAGCAGTTCTTC. Its protein is CATQGLALGNEQFF.

This clone was counted once. V is TRBV19 and J is TRBJ2-3, with a tentative D call TRBD1 (6 bases). V lost 1 base and J 2 bases, leaving 16 bases between the germline ends. The CDR3 runs 17 residues. Germline V gene lookup returns CDR1 LNHDA and CDR2 SQIVND (reference sequence). CDR3 coding DNA: TGTGCCAGTAGTATAGGATATGGCAGGGGCTCCACAGATACGCAGTATTTT. Translating it yields CASSIGYGRGSTDTQYF.

The genes are TRBV18 and TRBJ2-7, with 10 bases identical to TRBD2. CDR3 length: 15 amino acids. The germline V gene has CDR1 KGHSH and CDR2 LQKENI. V shed 6 bases and J 0 bases; nucleotides not matched to a gene: 5. CDR3 coding DNA: TGTGCCAGCTCGTCCGGGACTAGCGTCTCCTACGAGCAGTACTTC. Amino acids: CASSSGTSVSYEQYF.

This clone occurred a few times. This chain links TRBV7-2 with TRBJ2-3; tentative D call: TRBD2 (8 bases). V was shortened by 5 bases and J by 0 bases, with 18 bases between the two germline ends. CDR1 is SGHTA and CDR2 is FQGNSA in the germline V gene. The CDR3 is 17 amino acids. The CDR3, as DNA: TGTGCCAGCAGCCCGGGACTAGGGGGCACTAGCACAGATACGCAGTATTTT. It translates to CASSPGLGGTSTDTQYF.

V gene TRBV5-1 combines with J gene TRBJ2-7; D is unclear. CDR3 length: 13 residues. The germline gives CDR1 SGHRS, CDR2 YFSETQ. V lost 4 bases and J lost 1, with 9 bases in between. CDR3 in amino acids: CASSPAGSYEQYF. CDR3 DNA: TGCGCCAGCAGCCCGGCTGGTTCCTACGAGCAGTACTTC.

This clone was recorded only once. V is TRBV6-6 and J is TRBJ1-2; D possibly corresponds to TRBD1 (6 bases). Germline CDR1 MNHNY, CDR2 SVGAGI (reference sequence). The CDR3 has 14 residues. V lost 1 base, J lost 4 bases, and 10 bases lay in between. DNA of the CDR3: TGTGCCAGCAGTTACTTACAGGGTCCCTATGGCTACACCTTC. It yields the protein CASSYLQGPYGYTF.

The gene calls are TRBV29-1 and TRBJ2-2, with D possibly being TRBD1 (6 bases). Per the germline V gene, CDR1 is SQVTM and CDR2 is ANQGSEA. The V end was cut by 8 bases, the J end by 0 bases, with 10 bases between. There are 13 residues in the CDR3. The CDR3 protein is CSSGETNTGELFF. In DNA, the CDR3 is TGCAGCTCAGGGGAAACGAACACCGGGGAGCTGTTTTTT.

This chain joins TRBV6-6 and TRBJ1-2, with TRBD1 matching 8 bases. V trimming: 6 bases; J trimming: 5 bases; junction bases outside the gene matches: 5. The CDR3 loop spans 13 amino acids. Germline CDR1 reads MNHNY; CDR2 reads SVGAGI (reference sequence). The DNA of the CDR3 is TGTGCCAGCAGAGGGACAGGCCAGTATGGCTACACCTTC. This codes for CASRGTGQYGYTF.

J is TRBJ2-1 and V is TRBV10-2; 12 positions match TRBD2. Germline V lookup: CDR1 WSHSY, CDR2 SAAADI. The CDR3 covers 18 residues. With 4 bases clipped from V and 5 bases from J, the junction kept 12 bases outside the gene matches. CDR3 DNA: TGCGCCAGCAGTGGCCCGCTAGCGGGGGGGGGATTTAACAATGAGCAGTTCTTC. It codes for CASSGPLAGGGFNNEQFF.

The rearrangement uses TRBV6-6 and TRBJ1-1; TRBD1 matches 10 bases. The CDR3 has 15 amino acids. The junction had 6 bases not matched to a gene; V was cut back by 2 bases and J by 6 bases. The germline V gene encodes CDR1 MNHNY and CDR2 SVGAGI (reference sequence). In DNA, the CDR3 is TGTGCCAGCAGTTACCGTGCGGGGACAGGGGCTGAAGCTTTCTTT. As protein: CASSYRAGTGAEAFF.

The rearrangement links TRBV21-1 to TRBJ2-7; the table calls TRBD1, which could not be checked here. TRBV21-1 is recorded as a pseudogene. This CDR3 comprises 18 residues. The CDR3 is CASSNRLVPGPGPYEQYF. The CDR3 DNA sequence: TGTGCCAGCAGTAACCGATTGGTCCCCGGCCCTGGGCCCTACGAGCAGTACTTC.

The rearrangement uses TRBV28 and TRBJ1-2; 9 bases agree with TRBD1. The trim removed 4 bases at V and 4 bases at J, leaving 10 bases unmatched. This CDR3 region has 16 residues. CDR1 is MDHEN, CDR2 SYDVKM, per germline. Here the CDR3 reads CASSWGQGIFSYGYTF. In DNA, the CDR3 is TGTGCCAGCAGTTGGGGACAGGGAATTTTTAGCTATGGCTACACCTTC.

The chain carries TRBV5-5 and TRBJ1-2; D is undetermined. Trimming cost V 3 bases and J 4 bases, with 7 bases left between them. The CDR3 is made up of 12 amino acids. The germline V gene encodes CDR1 SGHKS and CDR2 YYEKEE (reference sequence). The CDR3 DNA reads TGTGCCAGCAGCTACAGACCCTATGGCTACACCTTC. Protein sequence: CASSYRPYGYTF.

This clone has just one count. V and J are TRBV28 and TRBJ1-4, with D perhaps matching TRBD1 (6 bases). Germline loops: CDR1 MDHEN, CDR2 SYDVKM. Trimming removed 6 bases at V and 1 base at J, with 15 bases between. The CDR3 covers 16 residues. The CDR3 DNA sequence: TGTGCCAGCAGCTATTCGAACAGGGAAACTAATGAAAAACTGTTTTTT. Translating gives CASSYSNRETNEKLFF.

The chain joins TRBV28 to TRBJ1-1; D gene uncertain. The CDR3 runs to 14 residues. CDR1 is MDHEN and CDR2 is SYDVKM in the germline V gene. Between the trimmed V and J ends, which lost 11 bases and 1 base, there was a span of 17 bases. CDR3 sequence reads: CAGQRELGNTEAFF. CDR3 sequence (DNA): TGTGCCGGCCAGAGGGAGTTAGGGAACACTGAAGCTTTCTTT.

DNA of the CDR3: TGTGCCACCAGCAGCCCCTACAAAGGGGGGGGCGAGACCCAGTACTTC. Translation gives CATSSPYKGGGETQYF. The gene calls are TRBV15 and TRBJ2-5; possible D gene TRBD2, 7 bases. This CDR3 has 16 amino acids. The germline CDR1 and CDR2 sequences are LNHNV and YYDKDF (reference sequence). The germline V and J ends were trimmed by 3 bases and 5 bases, with 19 bases remaining between them.

The chain employs TRBV4-3 and TRBJ2-3; D gene unclear. The germline CDR1 and CDR2 sequences are LGHNA and YSLEER. Trimming removed 0 bases from V and 6 bases from J, with 13 bases in between. CDR3 length equals 15 residues. The CDR3 sequence: CASSQEVESLDTQYF. CDR3 coding DNA: TGCGCCAGCAGCCAAGAGGTCGAGAGTTTGGATACGCAGTATTTT.

The chain recombines TRBV6-5 with TRBJ2-3, with D maybe TRBD1 (6 bases). The V gene's germline CDR1 is MNHEY and CDR2 SVGAGI. The CDR3 is made up of 15 amino acids. V was cut by 1 base and J by 14 bases, with 22 bases left in between. CDR3 coding DNA: TGTGCCAGCAGTTACTTCGACAGGTCTCAACTAATTTTGTATTTT. Protein sequence: CASSYFDRSQLILYF.

The V and J genes are TRBV5-6 and TRBJ1-1; D gene uncertain. This CDR3 spans 16 amino acids. The ends were cut back, 3 bases at V and 1 base at J, with 16 bases in the middle. Per the germline V gene, CDR1 is SGHDT and CDR2 is YYEEEE. The CDR3 DNA follows: TGTGCCAGCAGCTGGACGGCAGGCTGGACGAACACTGAAGCTTTCTTT. It specifies CASSWTAGWTNTEAFF.

This chain uses TRBV19 with TRBJ2-1, with 11 bases matching TRBD2. V dropped 5 bases and J dropped 2; count of bases not matched to a gene: 5. Per germline, CDR1 LNHDA and CDR2 SQIVND (reference sequence). There are 16 residues in the CDR3. The CDR3 region is CASSAPSGRPYNEQFF. The CDR3 region has the DNA TGTGCCAGTAGTGCTCCTAGCGGGAGGCCCTACAATGAGCAGTTCTTC.

The J gene is TRBJ1-5, the V gene TRBV5-8; D possibly corresponds to TRBD1 (5 bases). Germline V CDR1 and CDR2: SGHTS, YDEGEE. CDR3 size: 16 residues. Trimming shortened V by 4 bases and J by 1 base, and 15 bases separated the two germline ends. CDR3 DNA: TGTGCCAGCAGCCTCCTCCTGGGGGAAAGCAATCAGCCCCAGCATTTT. Its protein is CASSLLLGESNQPQHF.

The rearrangement joins TRBV7-6 to TRBJ2-1; 7 nucleotides line up with TRBD1. CDR1 SGHVS and CDR2 FNYEAQ come from the germline V gene. The J segment lost 13 bases and the V segment lost 4 bases, leaving 16 bases of the junction unmatched. This CDR3 is built from 15 residues. CDR3 in DNA: TGTGCCAGCAGCTCGCACAGGGGCCCGAATCTGGAACAGTTCTTC. It encodes CASSSHRGPNLEQFF.

The chain has TRBV10-3 and TRBJ1-1; D is unclear. Germline V gives CDR1 ENHRY, CDR2 SYGVKD. CDR3 size: 13 residues. V dropped 2 bases and J dropped 10 bases, with 14 bases sitting between them. CDR3 protein: CAISEGSGSVAFF. CDR3 sequence (DNA): TGTGCCATCAGTGAGGGGTCAGGAAGTGTAGCTTTCTTT.

The V call is TRBV7-9, the J call TRBJ1-5; 10 bases fit TRBD1. The germline CDR1 and CDR2 sequences are SEHNR and FQNEAQ (reference sequence). CDR3 size: 15 residues. With V trimmed by 1 base and J by 5 bases, 2 bases remained unmatched. The DNA of the CDR3 is TGTGCCAGCAGCTTAGGGACAGGGGGAGATCAGCCCCAGCATTTT. This gives the protein CASSLGTGGDQPQHF.

J is TRBJ1-5 and V is TRBV18; TRBD1 matches at 7 bases. V shed 6 bases and J 5 bases; nucleotides not matched to a gene: 10. The CDR3 is made up of 15 amino acids. The germline gives CDR1 KGHSH, CDR2 LQKENI. The CDR3 sequence is CASSPGVGTDQPQHF. The DNA of the CDR3 is TGTGCCAGCTCCCCTGGTGTGGGGACAGATCAGCCCCAGCATTTT.

The chain carries TRBV7-9 and TRBJ2-3, with TRBD1 identical over 10 bases. Trimming at V came to 5 bases and at J to 2 bases, leaving 4 bases not matched to a gene. CDR1 is SEHNR, CDR2 FQNEAQ, per germline (reference sequence). The CDR3 covers 15 residues. The CDR3 nucleotides read TGTGCCAGCAGCCTGGGACAGGGGAACACAGATACGCAGTATTTT. Translation: CASSLGQGNTDTQYF.

This chain links TRBV6-6 with TRBJ2-1, with a tentative D call TRBD2 (5 bases). Trimming pared 6 bases from V and 9 bases from J, leaving 18 bases between. The germline CDR1 and CDR2 sequences are MNHNY and SVGAGI (reference sequence). There are 14 residues in the CDR3. CDR3: CASRIAPPRSEQFF. CDR3 DNA sequence: TGTGCCAGCAGAATAGCGCCGCCCCGCAGTGAGCAGTTCTTC.

The chain couples TRBV18 to TRBJ1-3; the match to TRBD1 covers 7 bases. The V gene's germline CDR1 is KGHSH and CDR2 LQKENI. The J segment lost 0 bases and the V segment lost 4 bases, leaving 0 bases of the junction unmatched. This CDR3 has 14 residues. The CDR3 bases are TGTGCCAGCTCACGGGACAGCTCTGGAAACACCATATATTTT. Residues: CASSRDSSGNTIYF.